Below are 10 T cell receptor beta chains sequenced from a single sample in a study of regulatory T cells in long-lasting Graves disease. Time point: persistent/refractory GD, antithyroid drugs over 5 years with positive TRAb. PBMCs provided the RNA from which the TCR library was made. Sequencing libraries for TCR beta were prepared with iRepertoire HTBI primers and Arm-PCR of CDR3 regions. TCRdb re-derived calls from the multiplex PCR reads in MiXCR, one entry per CDR3 protein. Of 300,000 to 400,000 distinct CDR3 sequences in the sample, 20% were seen once. Sample: peripheral blood mononuclear cells (PBMCs), taken when the disease was refractory, from a patient treated with antithyroid drugs. The receptors come from a female donor with Graves disease.

This clonotype was seen at least ten times. This sequence joins TRBV2 and TRBJ2-7, with D perhaps being TRBD1 or TRBD2 (7 bases each). The germline gives CDR1 SNHLY, CDR2 FYNNEI. The ends were cut back, 9 bases at V and 5 bases at J, with 29 bases in the middle. CDR3 length equals 17 residues. The CDR3 protein is CASLKQGTRRGWDEQYF. CDR3 DNA sequence: TGTGCCAGTCTGAAACAGGGGACCCGGCGGGGGTGGGACGAGCAGTACTTC.

As concerns this clonotype: It may be a read error: a sequence one base away is much more abundant. The genes are TRBV6-1 and TRBJ2-7; 16 positions agree with TRBD2. The J segment lost 0 bases and the V segment lost 8 bases, leaving 10 bases of the junction unmatched. The CDR3 runs 18 residues. Germline V gene lookup returns CDR1 MNHNS and CDR2 SASEGT. In DNA form, the CDR3 reads TGTGCCAGCCAAACCGGGACTAGCGGGAGGGCCAACTCCTACGAGCAGTACTTC. Its translation: CASQTGTSGRANSYEQYF.

In this sample, this clonotype turned up many times. The V call is TRBV6-2 or TRBV6-3, the J call TRBJ1-1, with D uncertain. Trimming took off 0 bases at V and 6 bases at J, with 8 bases between the two ends. This CDR3 has 13 amino acids. Germline V gene lookup returns CDR1 MNHEY and CDR2 SVGEGT. As DNA, the CDR3 is TGTGCCAGCAGTTACTCGACGCAATCTGAAGCTTTCTTT. Translation gives CASSYSTQSEAFF.

This clonotype was picked up many times. The CDR3 region is CAISRQGDYGYTF. CDR3 sequence (DNA): TGTGCCATCAGTCGACAGGGGGACTATGGCTACACCTTC. The chain recombines TRBV10-3 with TRBJ1-2, with 9 bases identical to TRBD1. Germline CDR1 and CDR2: ENHRY and SYGVKD. Trimming removed 5 bases from V and 3 bases from J; junction bases left unmatched: 1. The CDR3 consists of 13 residues.

Points on this clonotype: A much bigger clone sits one base away, suggesting this may be a read error. This chain connects TRBV6-7 to TRBJ2-5; D might be TRBD2 (5 bases). TRBV6-7 is treated as an ORF (open reading frame) with a function not yet certain. Trimming took off 7 bases at V and 0 bases at J, with 15 bases between the two ends. The CDR3 extends over 15 amino acids. CDR3 protein: CASNKERPDQETQYF. DNA for the CDR3: TGTGCCAGCAACAAAGAGCGGCCAGACCAAGAGACCCAGTACTTC.

The chain links TRBV7-9 to TRBJ1-6; D might be TRBD1 (5 bases). CDR3 size: 14 residues. Trimming took off 1 base at V and 9 bases at J, with 10 bases between the two ends. Germline loops: CDR1 SEHNR, CDR2 FQNEAQ (reference sequence). CDR3 residues: CASSLEGRVSPLHF. The DNA for the CDR3 is TGTGCCAGCAGCTTAGAGGGCAGGGTTTCACCCCTCCACTTT.

Ten or more counts support this clonotype. This rearrangement joins TRBV7-9 to TRBJ2-5; possible D gene TRBD1, 5 bases. This CDR3 spans 15 amino acids. Germline CDR1 and CDR2: SEHNR and FQNEAQ (reference sequence). Trimming pared 1 base from V and 2 bases from J, leaving 11 bases between. Here the CDR3 reads CASSLGGAAQETQYF. In nucleotides, the CDR3 is TGTGCCAGCAGCTTAGGGGGCGCAGCTCAAGAGACCCAGTACTTC. Looking up the rest from reference TRBV7-9 and TRBJ2-5 gives the full variable domain: DTGVSQNPRHKITKRGQNVTFRCDPISEHNRLYWYRQTLGQGPEFLTYFQNEAQLEKSRLLSDRFSAERPKGSFSTLEIQRTEQGDSAMYLCASSLGGAAQETQYFGPGTRLLVL.

This clonotype was seen at least ten times. The J gene is TRBJ1-3, the V gene TRBV11-2; tentatively, D is TRBD1 (6 bases). The germline CDR1 and CDR2 sequences are SGHAT and FQNNGV. CDR3 length: 16 amino acids. V dropped 5 bases and J dropped 2 bases, with 16 bases sitting between them. The CDR3 DNA reads as TGTGCCAGCAGCAAAATACAGGGACGAACTGGAAACACCATATATTTT. It yields the protein CASSKIQGRTGNTIYF.

The CDR3 nucleotides read TGTGCCAGCAGCCAAGGGGCGGGCAGGGGGCGTTTCACTGAAGCTTTCTTT. It specifies CASSQGAGRGRFTEAFF. The chain couples TRBV3-1 to TRBJ1-1; 8 bases map to TRBD1. J lost 4 bases, V lost 1 base, and 11 bases had no gene match. This CDR3 comprises 17 residues. Germline assignment: CDR1 LGHDT and CDR2 YNNKEL (reference sequence).

This clonotype was recorded many times. The V gene is TRBV28, the J gene TRBJ2-7; possible D gene TRBD1, 6 bases. V was cut by 3 bases and J by 2 bases, with 11 bases left in between. The CDR3 runs 14 residues. Germline V CDR1 and CDR2: MDHEN, SYDVKM. In DNA, the CDR3 is TGTGCCAGCAGTTTGAGAGGGGGAGCCTACGAGCAGTACTTC. This translates into CASSLRGGAYEQYF.